This T cell receptor (beta chain) was sequenced during a study of CD8 T cells in Susac syndrome. There are 16 residues in the CDR3. The germline gives CDR1 MGHRA, CDR2 YSYEKL. V gave up 0 bases and J gave up 5 bases, with 15 bases separating them. The RNA, roughly 0.5 to 1 ug, was put through reverse transcription using random hexamers. TCRdb itself ran the immunoSEQ multiplex PCR reads through MiXCR, one entry per CDR3 protein. The table shows over 130,000 distinct CDR3 sequences, with around 93% occurring only once. The sequencing input was CD4+ T cells from PBMCs. The rearrangement links TRBV4-1 to TRBJ2-3; D is undetermined. The clonotype was recovered from a human donor with Susac syndrome. Here the CDR3 DNA reads TGCGCCAGCAGCCAAGATGGGCCGCCAGAGGAAGATACGCAGTATTTT. Its protein is CASSQDGPPEEDTQYF.